This T cell receptor beta chain was documented in a study of cytomegalovirus exposure and HLA in healthy donors. Details on this clone: Its antigen is still unknown.

Trimming left V 1 base short and J 8 bases short, with 27 bases between. CDR1 LNHDA and CDR2 SQIVND come from the germline V gene (reference sequence). The length of the CDR3 is 19 residues. Study conclusions and caveats: Follow-up analysis seemed to connect common viral pathogens with several of the most significant clusters identified. Previously analyzed data showed that most TCR beta V segments were productive at a frequency of about 87% or about 30%. The classifier reportedly diagnosed cytomegalovirus status with high sensitivity and specificity. Reportedly, TCR beta sequences accurately predicted HLA-A and HLA-B alleles in most subjects.

PCR involved 60 Vbeta and 13 Jbeta primers. TCRdb's copy holds only in-frame clones and misses some; the assay was immunoSEQ multiplex PCR. This table holds some 120,000 clones, 65% to 75% found once. The sequenced sample consisted of PBMCs. The genes are TRBV19 and TRBJ2-1; D may be TRBD2 (7 bases). The receptor's source is a woman aged 50 to 60 in good health and CMV-seropositive. This CDR3 is CASSIADKGGGLGMHEQFF. In DNA form, the CDR3 reads TGTGCCAGTAGTATAGCGGATAAGGGCGGGGGCCTGGGGATGCATGAGCAGTTCTTC.